The 2 T cell receptor beta chains listed next were all sequenced from one sample in a study of blood T cell repertoires in COVID-19. TCRdb keeps only in-frame clones here, not all; method: immunoSEQ multiplex PCR. The sample yields 380,000 or so clones, approximately 85% seen once. The sequenced material came from PBMCs or T cells enriched from blood (not recorded which). Every receptor here comes from a woman aged 40 to 55 with acute COVID-19.

The rearrangement uses TRBV7-9 and TRBJ1-1; D may be TRBD1 (5 bases). This CDR3 is 16 amino acids long. Trimming pared 5 bases from V and 1 base from J, leaving 17 bases between. In germline, CDR1 is SEHNR, CDR2 FQNEAQ (reference sequence). CDR3 nucleotide sequence: TGTGCCAGCAGCCCTCGACAGTTAGATGGGAACACTGAAGCTTTCTTT. It codes for CASSPRQLDGNTEAFF. The full variable domain, with the rest looked up from reference TRBV7-9 and TRBJ1-1, is DTGVSQNPRHKITKRGQNVTFRCDPISEHNRLYWYRQTLGQGPEFLTYFQNEAQLEKSRLLSDRFSAERPKGSFSTLEIQRTEQGDSAMYLCASSPRQLDGNTEAFFGQGTRLTVV.

The rearrangement links TRBV27 to TRBJ1-1, with 7 bases lining up with TRBD1. Germline loops: CDR1 MNHEY, CDR2 SMNVEV (reference sequence). The length of the CDR3 is 14 residues. Trimming took 4 bases from V and 1 from J; bases not matched to a gene: 3. Here the CDR3 DNA reads TGTGCCAGCAGTTCCGGGACAGCGAACACTGAAGCTTTCTTT. This gives the protein CASSSGTANTEAFF.